Below are 18 T cell receptor beta chains sequenced from a single sample in a study of human T cells and chemical hapten exposure. TCRdb reprocessed the RACE reads with MiXCR, giving one entry per CDR3 protein. The repertoire includes over 300,000 distinct CDR3 sequences, roughly 5% of them detected once, and approximately 2.4% sits in the top ten. Time point denoted: pre-sensitization, week 0. Treatment in this sample: therapeutic diphenylcyclopropenone sensitization with weekly scalp DPC. Sequencing was performed on whole blood, taken in connection with sensitization to the hapten diphenylcyclopropenone (DPC). The receptor source for this set is a woman between 50 and 59 years old with alopecia areata. Some clones in this sample may be carry-over from other donors' samples.

This clonotype turned up a few times. The chain combines TRBV5-1 with TRBJ1-6; 9 positions agree with TRBD1. The CDR3 contains 16 residues. V gave up 5 bases and J gave up 6 bases; unmatched junction bases: 9. Germline V lookup: CDR1 SGHRS, CDR2 YFSETQ. The CDR3 DNA reads as TGCGCCAGCAGGACAACCGGGACAGGGCCTAATTCACCCCTCCACTTT. Residues: CASRTTGTGPNSPLHF.

This chain uses TRBV20-1 with TRBJ1-5; a weak D match, TRBD1 (5 bases). The CDR3 is 15 residues long. V gave up 0 bases and J gave up 1 base, with 10 bases separating them. Germline CDR1 is DFQATT and CDR2 is SNEGSKA (reference sequence). The CDR3 nucleotides read TGCAGTGCTAGAGAACTGGGGCGGAGCAATCAGCCCCAGCATTTT. As protein: CSARELGRSNQPQHF.

This clonotype was recorded at least ten times. The chain recombines TRBV29-1 with TRBJ2-5; the D gene could be TRBD1 or TRBD2 (7 bases each). CDR3 size: 16 residues. CDR1 is SQVTM, CDR2 ANQGSEA, per germline. Trimming pared 0 bases from V and 4 bases from J, leaving 18 bases between. The CDR3 spells CSVEDLNRGGGETQYF. The CDR3 coding sequence is TGCAGCGTTGAAGATCTTAACAGGGGAGGGGGAGAGACCCAGTACTTC.

This clonotype was counted between two and nine times. This rearrangement joins TRBV18 to TRBJ1-1, with 8 positions matching TRBD1. The junction had 8 bases not matched to a gene; V was cut back by 3 bases and J by 8 bases. CDR1 KGHSH and CDR2 LQKENI come from the germline V gene. The CDR3 extends over 14 amino acids. CDR3 bases: TGTGCCAGCTCACCCACGACAGGGGAAACGGAAGCTTTCTTT. It codes for CASSPTTGETEAFF.

This clonotype was recorded at least ten times. The CDR3 loop is CATSRAPDRPLNYGYTF. CDR3 coding DNA: TGTGCCACCAGCAGAGCTCCAGACAGACCACTAAACTATGGCTACACCTTC. The chain has TRBV15 and TRBJ1-2; weak D call: TRBD1 (5 bases). The CDR3 consists of 17 residues. Trimming cost V 1 base and J 2 bases, with 17 bases left between them. Looked up from germline, CDR1 is LNHNV and CDR2 is YYDKDF (reference sequence).

This clonotype was detected many times. The chain joins TRBV20-1 to TRBJ1-1; perhaps TRBD1 as D (5 bases). Germline assignment: CDR1 DFQATT and CDR2 SNEGSKA (reference sequence). Trimming removed 6 bases at V and 1 base at J, with 12 bases between. The CDR3 is made up of 13 amino acids. This chain's CDR3 is CSASRQTNTEAFF. CDR3 coding DNA: TGCAGTGCGAGCCGACAGACGAACACTGAAGCTTTCTTT.

The V gene is TRBV5-1, the J gene TRBJ2-5, with 7 bases fitting TRBD1. The CDR3 is made up of 14 amino acids. CDR1 is SGHRS and CDR2 is YFSETQ in the germline V gene. V lost 1 base and J lost 3; bases outside the gene matches: 3. The CDR3 bases are TGCGCCAGCAGCTTGCCCGACAGGGAAGAGACCCAGTACTTC. Amino acids: CASSLPDREETQYF.

This clonotype was counted many times. This rearrangement joins TRBV5-1 to TRBJ2-7; D could derive from TRBD1 or TRBD2 (5 bases each). There are 13 residues in the CDR3. Germline lookup yields CDR1 SGHRS and CDR2 YFSETQ. With 2 bases removed from V and 4 bases from J, the gap between germline ends came to 10 bases. As DNA, the CDR3 is TGCGCCAGCAGCTTCGGCAGGGAGTACGAGCAGTACTTC. It specifies CASSFGREYEQYF. Combining the CDR3 with reference TRBV5-1 and TRBJ2-7 gives the whole variable domain KAGVTQTPRYLIKTRGQQVTLSCSPISGHRSVSWYQQTPGQGLQFLFEYFSETQRNKGNFPGRFSGRQFSNSRSEMNVSTLELGDSALYLCASSFGREYEQYFGPGTRLTVT.

This clonotype appeared many times. V and J are TRBV6-1 and TRBJ2-3; 14 nucleotides align to TRBD2. CDR3 length equals 20 residues. CDR1 and CDR2 (germline): MNHNS, SASEGT. V lost 4 bases and J lost 2; bases outside the gene matches: 14. The CDR3 DNA reads as TGTGCCAGCAGTGGTCTCTCACGACTAGCGGGAGGGCCAATCACAGATACGCAGTATTTT. Its translation is CASSGLSRLAGGPITDTQYF.

DNA for the CDR3: TGTGCCAGCAGCTTAGATGGTAGCGGCAATGAGCAGTTCTTC. This gives the protein CASSLDGSGNEQFF. The rearrangement joins TRBV7-2 to TRBJ2-1; D is possibly TRBD2 (6 bases). The V end lost 1 base, the J end lost 6 bases, and 10 bases lay between the germline ends. This CDR3 comprises 14 residues. CDR1 SGHTA and CDR2 FQGNSA come from the germline V gene.

In its sample, this clonotype was seen many times. The chain combines TRBV20-1 with TRBJ2-3, with D possibly matching TRBD1 (5 bases). V gave up 7 bases and J gave up 7 bases, with 9 bases separating them. Germline V gene sequence: CDR1 DFQATT, CDR2 SNEGSKA (reference sequence). CDR3 length: 10 residues. DNA of the CDR3: TGCAGTGTCCACAGGAATACGCAGTATTTT. Translating it yields CSVHRNTQYF.

The sample holds many counts of this clonotype. This chain uses TRBV6-5 with TRBJ1-1; the D gene is possibly TRBD1 (5 bases). V dropped 2 bases and J dropped 2 bases, with 9 bases sitting between them. This CDR3 has 14 residues. Germline CDR1 and CDR2: MNHEY and SVGAGI. CDR3 DNA sequence: TGTGCCAGCAGTTACCGGACACCTAACACTGAAGCTTTCTTT. Protein product: CASSYRTPNTEAFF.

This clonotype was detected ten times or more. This chain joins TRBV7-2 and TRBJ2-1; D is undetermined. This CDR3 is built from 11 residues. From germline, CDR1 is SGHTA and CDR2 FQGNSA. Trimming took off 2 bases at V and 9 bases at J, with 5 bases between the two ends. CDR3 residues: CASSLKSEQFF. The CDR3 bases are TGTGCCAGCAGCTTAAAAAGTGAGCAGTTCTTC. The variable domain in full, completed from reference TRBV7-2 and TRBJ2-1, reads GAGVSQSPSNKVTEKGKDVELRCDPISGHTALYWYRQSLGQGLEFLIYFQGNSAPDKSGLPSDRFSAERTGGSVSTLTIQRTQQEDSAVYLCASSLKSEQFFGPGTRLTVL.

This clonotype came up many times. A junction boundary mismatches the germline segment, possibly from a read error. The chain employs TRBV4-1 and TRBJ2-1; 7 nucleotides line up with TRBD2. This CDR3 is 14 amino acids long. The germline V gene encodes CDR1 MGHRA and CDR2 YSYEKL. CDR3 amino acids: CASRKTGGSSEGVF. CDR3 nucleotides: TGCGCCAGCAGAAAAACAGGCGGGAGCTCGGAAGGGGTCTTC.

The table lists this clonotype with a few counts. The chain links TRBV5-6 to TRBJ2-2, with 8 bases fitting TRBD2. The germline CDR1 and CDR2 sequences are SGHDT and YYEEEE. V shed 0 bases, J shed 6 bases, and the junction held 7 bases outside the gene matches. The CDR3 has 16 residues. The CDR3 DNA reads TGTGCCAGCAGCTTGGACCAGCGGGGGTGGGCCGGGGAGCTGTTTTTT. The encoded protein is CASSLDQRGWAGELFF. The entire variable domain, with the rest obtained from reference TRBV5-6 and TRBJ2-2, is as follows: DAGVTQSPTHLIKTRGQQVTLRCSPKSGHDTVSWYQQALGQGPQFIFQYYEEEERQRGNFPDRFSGHQFPNYSSELNVNALLLGDSALYLCASSLDQRGWAGELFFGEGSRLTVL.

This clonotype was observed at least ten times. The junction differs from germline at one of its ends, possibly a read error. The chain joins TRBV12-3 or TRBV12-4 to TRBJ1-2; D remains ambiguous. CDR3 length: 13 residues. CDR3 nucleotide sequence: TGTGCCAGCAGCTTAGGGCACAACTATGGCTACACCTTC. Its translation is CASSLGHNYGYTF.

This clonotype was seen many times. The chain recombines TRBV10-3 with TRBJ2-7; D is perhaps TRBD2 (6 bases). Between the trimmed V and J ends, which lost 0 bases and 2 bases, there was a span of 14 bases. Germline V CDR1 and CDR2: ENHRY, SYGVKD. The CDR3 has 16 residues. Here the CDR3 DNA reads TGTGCCATCAGTGAGTCCGGGGGTGTAAGCGCCTACGAGCAGTACTTC. Amino acids: CAISESGGVSAYEQYF.

This clonotype was counted a few times. J is TRBJ2-2 and V is TRBV20-1; a possible D gene is TRBD1 (8 bases). Per the germline V gene, CDR1 is DFQATT and CDR2 is SNEGSKA (reference sequence). The CDR3 has 13 residues. With 6 bases removed from V and 6 bases from J, the gap between germline ends came to 14 bases. DNA of the CDR3: TGCAGTGCCTCTACAGGGGGGGCCGGGGAGCTGTTTTTT. Protein product: CSASTGGAGELFF.